This T cell receptor (beta chain) was recovered during a study of blood T cells in healthy people across ages. In germline, CDR1 is MGHRA, CDR2 YSYEKL. Trimming took 1 base from V and 3 from J, leaving 16 bases between them. The CDR3 runs to 17 residues. PCR was performed a second time for roughly 6 to 12 cycles using a sample-barcoded 5' primer and a J-beta primer mix. Per sample, CDR3-containing paired-end reads numbered at least 2.5 million. TCRdb independently ran MiXCR on the 5' RACE reads; one entry per CDR3 protein. The table includes about 760,000 distinct CDR3 sequences, 20% to 25% detected once. This sample also belongs to another study, concerning T cells of mothers and their children. This second report adds: Thymic selection molds TCR recombination output in much the same way for related pairs as for unrelated pairs. Mothers and children who were related shared slightly more overlap than unrelated pairs, but not significantly more.

Sequences were obtained from blood. This chain links TRBV4-1 with TRBJ2-1; TRBD1 or TRBD2 may be the D gene (5 bases each). This clonotype was sampled from a boy under 18 in good health. CDR3 DNA: TGCGCCAGCAGCCAAGTCGGGATGGGGCAGGGCTACAATGAGCAGTTCTTC. It yields the protein CASSQVGMGQGYNEQFF.